These T cell receptor beta chains were read from a single sample in a study of blood T cell repertoires in COVID-19. Profiling relied on immunoSEQ multiplex PCR, and the TCRdb table lists in-frame clones only, not all of them. The profile shows hundreds of thousands of clones, about 90% of them singletons. Sequencing input: peripheral blood. All receptors come from a woman between 25 and 40 years old with COVID-19, enrolled during active disease. The CDR3 runs from the conserved cysteine through the conserved F or W. A D gene is named only where the DNA matches it firmly. Size values are once, few and many counts, or a class for expanded clones, and some rows have none.

V gene,clone size,J gene,CDR3 length,D gene,CDR3 protein,CDR3 DNA
TRBV7-9,NA,TRBJ2-7,14,TRBD1,CASSERDSSYEQYF,TGTGCCAGCAGCGAAAGGGACAGCTCCTACGAGCAGTACTTC
TRBV6-5,NA,TRBJ1-4,16,NA,CASSYPCDSLNEKLFF,TGTGCCAGCAGTTACCCCTGTGACAGCTTAAATGAAAAACTGTTTTTT
TRBV11-2,NA,TRBJ1-4,18,TRBD1,CASSLGFPGTGINEKLFF,TGTGCCAGCAGCTTAGGGTTCCCCGGGACAGGGATTAATGAAAAACTGTTTTTT
TRBV6-2/TRBV6-3,NA,TRBJ2-5,15,TRBD1,CASSPGQILQETQYF,TGTGCCAGCAGTCCGGGACAGATTCTCCAAGAGACCCAGTACTTC
TRBV5-6,NA,TRBJ2-3,17,TRBD2,CASSSKAGLVPPDTQYF,TGTGCCAGCAGCTCTAAAGCGGGACTAGTCCCCCCAGATACGCAGTATTTT
TRBV19,NA,TRBJ2-2,18,NA,CASSYRSLTGPSTGELFF,TGTGCCAGTAGTTATCGATCCCTCACAGGACCGAGCACCGGGGAGCTGTTTTTT
TRBV28,NA,TRBJ2-5,15,NA,CASSLGGARKETQYF,TGTGCCAGCAGTTTAGGCGGGGCCCGAAAAGAGACCCAGTACTTC
TRBV5-6,NA,TRBJ2-1,15,NA,CASSFLTVVGNEQFF,TGTGCCAGCAGCTTTTTGACAGTAGTAGGCAATGAGCAGTTCTTC
TRBV4-3,NA,TRBJ1-2,15,NA,CASSQGGAGNYGYTF,TGCGCCAGCAGCCAAGGGGGAGCGGGCAACTATGGCTACACCTTC
TRBV5-4,NA,TRBJ1-5,15,TRBD1,CASSLPGGIGKPQHF,TGTGCCAGCAGCTTGCCAGGGGGCATCGGGAAGCCCCAGCATTTT
TRBV5-6,NA,TRBJ2-7,16,NA,CASSLEGAGRTYEQYF,TGTGCCAGCAGCTTGGAAGGGGCAGGCCGGACCTACGAGCAGTACTTC
TRBV4-3,NA,TRBJ1-2,15,NA,CASSLSGGTDYGYTF,TGCGCCAGCAGCCTATCCGGGGGTACGGACTATGGCTACACCTTC
TRBV6-6,NA,TRBJ1-1,15,TRBD1,CASRDGQGQGTEAFF,TGTGCCAGCAGGGATGGACAGGGGCAGGGCACTGAAGCTTTCTTT
TRBV6-1,NA,TRBJ2-4,14,TRBD1,CASSDPDRSTIQYF,TGTGCCAGCAGTGACCCGGACAGGTCGACCATTCAGTACTTC
TRBV27,NA,TRBJ2-3,15,TRBD2,CASSLSGGLADTQYF,TGTGCCAGCAGTTTATCGGGGGGGTTAGCAGATACGCAGTATTTT
TRBV30,NA,TRBJ2-5,12,NA,CAWNKGRETQYF,TGTGCCTGGAATAAGGGGAGGGAGACCCAGTACTTC
TRBV7-7,NA,TRBJ2-2,18,TRBD2,CASSRGIVAGGNTGELFF,TGTGCTAGCAGCCGCGGGATAGTAGCGGGGGGTAACACCGGGGAGCTGTTTTTT
TRBV11-2,NA,TRBJ2-2,14,TRBD1,CASRSIQGTGELFF,TGTGCCAGCAGGTCGATACAGGGGACCGGGGAGCTGTTTTTT
TRBV5-1,once,TRBJ1-1,13,NA,CASSGGPGTEAFF,TGCGCCAGCAGCGGGGGCCCGGGCACTGAAGCTTTCTTT
TRBV7-8,NA,TRBJ1-1,15,NA,CASEDLFGLGTEAFF,TGTGCCAGCGAAGACCTTTTCGGGTTGGGCACTGAAGCTTTCTTT
TRBV9,NA,TRBJ1-4,16,TRBD1,CASSVADWGQAPELFF,TGTGCCAGCAGCGTAGCCGATTGGGGACAGGCGCCGGAACTGTTTTTT
TRBV7-2,NA,TRBJ2-3,12,NA,CASSFPQYPPDF,TGTGCCAGCAGCTTCCCCCAATACCCGCCAGATTTT
TRBV29-1,NA,TRBJ2-5,12,NA,CSVVSRGETQYF,TGCAGCGTTGTTTCGAGGGGGGAGACCCAGTACTTC
TRBV6-2/TRBV6-3,NA,TRBJ2-1,16,TRBD2,CASSYSAGEGYNEQFF,TGTGCCAGCAGTTACTCAGCGGGAGAAGGTTACAATGAGCAGTTCTTC
TRBV7-2,NA,TRBJ2-2,15,NA,CASSLGPAGNGELFF,TGTGCCAGCAGCTTAGGGCCGGCAGGGAACGGGGAGCTGTTTTTT